The 8 T cell receptor beta chains listed next were all sequenced from one sample in a study of identical twins. MiXCR, run by TCRdb on the 5' RACE reads, gives a single entry per CDR3 protein. The sample comprises approximately 230,000 distinct CDR3 sequences, 11% to 15% of which are singletons, and around 9.5% rests with the top ten. What was sequenced was memory (CD45RO+) T cells sorted from blood. The receptors come from a woman younger than 35 in good health.

The rearrangement links TRBV29-1 to TRBJ1-2; TRBD1 matches at 8 bases. Trimming at V came to 6 bases and at J to 5 bases, leaving 8 bases not matched to a gene. The CDR3 is 13 amino acids. Germline CDR1 reads SQVTM; CDR2 reads ANQGSEA. CDR3 in DNA: TGCAGCGTGACAGGGGCCGCACCTTATGGCTACACCTTC. It translates to CSVTGAAPYGYTF.

This clonotype has a count of ten or more. The V and J genes are TRBV7-9 and TRBJ1-1; D possibly corresponds to TRBD1 (5 bases). The length of the CDR3 is 13 residues. V lost 1 base, J lost 4 bases, and 7 bases lay in between. The germline V gene has CDR1 SEHNR and CDR2 FQNEAQ (reference sequence). The CDR3 sequence: CASSLEGTTEAFF. The CDR3 bases are TGTGCCAGCAGCTTAGAGGGGACCACTGAAGCTTTCTTT. Looking up the rest from reference TRBV7-9 and TRBJ1-1 gives the full variable domain: DTGVSQNPRHKITKRGQNVTFRCDPISEHNRLYWYRQTLGQGPEFLTYFQNEAQLEKSRLLSDRFSAERPKGSFSTLEIQRTEQGDSAMYLCASSLEGTTEAFFGQGTRLTVV.

This chain connects TRBV3-1 to TRBJ2-7; tentative D call: TRBD2 (6 bases). Germline V CDR1 and CDR2: LGHDT, YNNKEL (reference sequence). The CDR3 covers 16 residues. V gave up 1 base and J gave up 6 bases, with 19 bases separating them. This CDR3 reads CASSQVLGGMPREQYF. The CDR3 DNA reads as TGTGCCAGCAGCCAAGTCCTTGGGGGGATGCCTCGCGAGCAGTACTTC.

V and J are TRBV11-2 and TRBJ2-2; possible D gene TRBD2, 5 bases. Germline V gives CDR1 SGHAT, CDR2 FQNNGV. V dropped 3 bases and J dropped 7 bases, with 9 bases sitting between them. The CDR3 extends over 13 amino acids. The CDR3 here is CASSFLRDGELFF. The CDR3 nucleotides read TGTGCCAGCAGCTTTCTCCGGGACGGGGAGCTGTTTTTT.

The rearrangement links TRBV7-2 to TRBJ2-1, with 11 positions matching TRBD2. CDR3 length: 15 residues. Germline trimming cut 4 bases from V and 6 bases from J; bases unmatched to any gene: 5. Germline-derived CDR1 and CDR2 are SGHTA and FQGNSA. CDR3 nucleotides: TGTGCCAGCAGCTCAACCGGGACTAGCGGCAATGAGCAGTTCTTC. This sequence encodes CASSSTGTSGNEQFF.

The chain is built from TRBV19 and TRBJ2-2; TRBD1 is a possible D gene (6 bases). Looked up from germline, CDR1 is LNHDA and CDR2 is SQIVND (reference sequence). Trimming pared 4 bases from V and 5 bases from J, leaving 14 bases between. The CDR3 has 15 residues. CDR3 bases: TGTGCCAGTAGTAGGGTGACAGGTCTTACCGGGGAGCTGTTTTTT. This translates into CASSRVTGLTGELFF.

The rearrangement joins TRBV9 to TRBJ2-2, with 12 bases matching TRBD2. The CDR3 length is 17 residues. CDR1 and CDR2 (germline): SGDLS, YYNGEE. V lost 3 bases and J lost 5; bases outside the gene matches: 8. The CDR3 coding sequence is TGTGCCAGCAGCGCCCTCGGACTAGCGGGGAGGACCGGGGAGCTGTTTTTT. Its protein is CASSALGLAGRTGELFF.

The chain links TRBV20-1 to TRBJ2-3, with TRBD2 matching over 8 bases. This CDR3 is built from 12 residues. Germline V gene lookup returns CDR1 DFQATT and CDR2 SNEGSKA (reference sequence). V shed 7 bases and J 9 bases; nucleotides not matched to a gene: 9. As DNA, the CDR3 is TGCAGTGTCGACGGGGGGGCCCGAACGCAGTATTTT. Amino acid sequence: CSVDGGARTQYF.